This TCR beta chain was sequenced in a study of neurological immune-mediated disorders. Germline V gene lookup returns CDR1 DFQATT and CDR2 SNEGSKA (reference sequence). CDR3 size: 12 residues. Trimming pared 6 bases from V and 5 bases from J, leaving 13 bases between. Overall study results and limits: In HTLV-1-associated myelopathy, TCR clonal expansion was greatest, whereas multiple sclerosis had the least, falling below healthy controls. CDR3 amino acid sequences found in expanded clones were never shared across subjects, suggesting private repertoires in all groups.

The sorted libraries involved the use of approximately 930,000 CD4+ or CD8+ T cells. Synthesis of cDNA was carried out by template-switch 5'RACE. The reaction used 10-nucleotide random UMIs. TCRdb independently ran MiXCR on the 5' RACE reads; one entry per CDR3 protein. The sample contains 15,000 or so distinct CDR3 sequences, around 13% of which appear only once. The sample holds many counts of this clonotype. Its antigen is not identified. Specimen: CD8+ T cells from blood. The genes are TRBV20-1 and TRBJ2-5; perhaps TRBD1 as D (5 bases). The receptor comes from a female donor with HTLV-1-associated myelopathy (HAM/TSP). CDR3 region: CSAAEPGETQYF. Here the CDR3 DNA reads TGCAGTGCGGCGGAGCCAGGGGAGACCCAGTACTTC.